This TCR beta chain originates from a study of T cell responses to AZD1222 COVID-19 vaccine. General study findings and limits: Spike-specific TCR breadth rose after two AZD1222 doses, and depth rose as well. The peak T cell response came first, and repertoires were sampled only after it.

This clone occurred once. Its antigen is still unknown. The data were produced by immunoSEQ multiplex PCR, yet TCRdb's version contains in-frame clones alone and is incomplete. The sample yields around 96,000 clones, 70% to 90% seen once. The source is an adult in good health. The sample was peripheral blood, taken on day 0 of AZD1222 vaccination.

Here the CDR3 reads CASSDGQGEDEQFF. The CDR3 bases are TGCGCCAGCAGCGACGGACAGGGGGAGGACGAGCAGTTCTTC. The chain carries TRBV5-1 and TRBJ2-1; 10 nucleotides line up with TRBD1. V trimming: 4 bases; J trimming: 10 bases; junction bases outside the gene matches: 8. The CDR3 length is 14 residues. The V gene's germline CDR1 is SGHRS and CDR2 YFSETQ.